These 11 T cell receptor beta chains originate from one sample sequenced in a study of T-cell reconstitution after alpha-beta-depleted transplantation in children. Unique molecular identifiers were used in preparing the TCRbeta library. Using its own MiXCR run on the PCR reads, TCRdb lists one record per CDR3 protein. Of around 360,000 distinct CDR3 sequences listed, 10% were seen once; the top ten hold around 2.3%. This sample comprised PBMCs from the stem cell graft donor, obtained from the stem cell graft. Every receptor here comes from a human donor who donated a stem cell graft to a child with acute lymphoblastic leukemia.

The chain carries TRBV4-1 and TRBJ1-1; perhaps TRBD1 as D (5 bases). This CDR3 region has 14 residues. Germline loops: CDR1 MGHRA, CDR2 YSYEKL. V was shortened by 1 base and J by 10 bases, with 16 bases between the two germline ends. The CDR3 loop reads CASSQVVGGYGAFF. CDR3 in DNA: TGCGCCAGCAGCCAAGTCGTCGGGGGTTACGGAGCTTTCTTT.

This clonotype showed up many times. J is TRBJ2-2 and V is TRBV28, with 12 bases that match TRBD2. In germline, CDR1 is MDHEN, CDR2 SYDVKM. Germline trimming cut 6 bases from V and 4 bases from J; bases unmatched to any gene: 6. CDR3 length equals 16 residues. CDR3 protein: CASRARTSGVTGELFF. CDR3 bases: TGTGCCAGCAGAGCTCGGACTAGCGGGGTCACCGGGGAGCTGTTTTTT.

V and J are TRBV7-2 and TRBJ2-7, with D possibly being TRBD1 or TRBD2 (6 bases each). Germline CDR1 reads SGHTA; CDR2 reads FQGNSA. Trimming removed 6 bases at V and 3 bases at J, with 21 bases between. The CDR3 sequence is 16 residues long. CDR3 amino acids: CASRPSQGLLVYEQYF. CDR3 nucleotides: TGTGCCAGCAGACCGTCACAGGGACTTCTAGTCTACGAGCAGTACTTC.

This clonotype was observed at least ten times. CDR3 coding DNA: TGTGCCAGCTCATCCTTAGCAGGAAACGAGCAGTACTTC. This encodes CASSSLAGNEQYF. The chain uses TRBV18 and TRBJ2-7; D call uncertain. CDR1 is KGHSH, CDR2 LQKENI, per germline. The CDR3 has 13 amino acids. V lost 5 bases and J lost 5, with 13 bases in between.

The CDR3 loop reads CASSLAVTSGWSSYNEQFF. The CDR3 DNA is TGTGCCAGCAGTTTAGCGGTAACTAGCGGGTGGAGCTCCTACAATGAGCAGTTCTTC. This chain joins TRBV12-3 or TRBV12-4 and TRBJ2-1, with TRBD2 identical over 9 bases. The CDR3 runs to 19 residues. V lost 0 bases and J lost 0; bases outside the gene matches: 9.

V gene TRBV4-1 combines with J gene TRBJ2-7, with D possibly called TRBD1 or TRBD2 (5 bases each). Germline V CDR1 and CDR2: MGHRA, YSYEKL. CDR3 size: 17 residues. V shed 1 base and J shed 0 bases, with 16 bases lying between them. CDR3 nucleotides: TGCGCCAGCAGCCAAGGGTGGGACGCCAGATCCTCCTACGAGCAGTACTTC. Residues: CASSQGWDARSSYEQYF.

This clonotype was counted between two and nine times. The CDR3 coding sequence is TGCAGTGCAATTCAGGGGGCCCAAGAGACCCAGTACTTC. It is translated as CSAIQGAQETQYF. This rearrangement joins TRBV20-1 to TRBJ2-5; 8 bases fit TRBD1. V dropped 6 bases and J dropped 1; count of bases not matched to a gene: 4. CDR3 length equals 13 residues. CDR1 is DFQATT and CDR2 is SNEGSKA in the germline V gene (reference sequence).

Only a few counts were recorded for this clonotype. The chain couples TRBV4-3 to TRBJ2-1, with 7 bases that match TRBD2. CDR3 length: 19 amino acids. CDR1 and CDR2 from the germline V gene are LGHNA and YSLEER. Trimming at V came to 2 bases and at J to 5 bases, leaving 18 bases not matched to a gene. The CDR3: CASSQFDLRVAGGDNEQFF. The CDR3 coding sequence is TGCGCCAGCAGCCAATTCGACCTCCGGGTAGCGGGCGGAGACAATGAGCAGTTCTTC.

This clonotype was found a few times. Germline is not matched at one junction end, which may reflect a read error. The chain has TRBV7-9 and TRBJ1-1, with a weak D call TRBD1 (5 bases). Per germline, CDR1 SEHNR and CDR2 FQNEAQ (reference sequence). This CDR3 is built from 12 residues. The CDR3 loop is CASSLGEGTAAF. The CDR3, as DNA: TGTGCCAGCAGCTTGGGGGAAGGGACGGCCGCCTTT. Supplemented by reference TRBV7-9 and TRBJ1-1, the full variable domain reads DTGVSQNPRHKITKRGQNVTFRCDPISEHNRLYWYRQTLGQGPEFLTYFQNEAQLEKSRLLSDRFSAERPKGSFSTLEIQRTEQGDSAMYLCASSLGEGTAAFGQGTRLTVV.

This clonotype came up many times. The CDR3 DNA is TGTGCCAGCAGTTTCGGACTAGCGGGAGCCGAGCAGTACTTC. As protein: CASSFGLAGAEQYF. The gene calls are TRBV27 and TRBJ2-7, with 13 bases that match TRBD2. CDR1 and CDR2 (germline): MNHEY, SMNVEV (reference sequence). The CDR3 has 14 amino acids. After removal of 3 bases from V and 6 bases from J, the junction contained 2 bases not matched to a gene.

This clonotype was seen only a few times. The chain links TRBV12-3 or TRBV12-4 to TRBJ2-2; either TRBD1 or TRBD2 may fit D (5 bases each). V was shortened by 5 bases and J by 1 base, with 11 bases between the two germline ends. The length of the CDR3 is 15 residues. The CDR3 DNA is TGTGCCAGCAGTCCCCGGGACCAGAACACCGGGGAGCTGTTTTTT. Translating gives CASSPRDQNTGELFF.